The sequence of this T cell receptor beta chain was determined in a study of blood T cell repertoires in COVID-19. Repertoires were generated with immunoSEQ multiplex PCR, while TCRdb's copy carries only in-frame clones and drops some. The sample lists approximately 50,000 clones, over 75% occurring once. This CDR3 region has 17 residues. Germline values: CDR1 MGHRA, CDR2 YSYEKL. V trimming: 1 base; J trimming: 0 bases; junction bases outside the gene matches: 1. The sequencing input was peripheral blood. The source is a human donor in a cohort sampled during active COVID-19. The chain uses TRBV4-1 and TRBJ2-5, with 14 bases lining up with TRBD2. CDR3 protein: CASSQGLAGGYQETQYF. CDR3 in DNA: TGCGCCAGCAGCCAAGGACTAGCGGGAGGGTACCAAGAGACCCAGTACTTC.